Described below is a single T cell receptor beta chain sequence and its context. Its antigen is still unknown. The sample is drawn from a study of CD8 T cells in ankylosing spondylitis. Regarding the study as a whole: Clones linked to the disease showed a CD8+ phenotype. They occurred at relatively low frequencies in peripheral blood. Matched ankylosing spondylitis synovial fluid reportedly showed significant enrichment of disease-linked clones. Earlier authors reported some of these motif variants in reactive arthritis synovial fluid and blood. Ankylosing spondylitis blood appeared to carry a characteristic TCR beta motif of 7 or 8 highly homologous variants.

The authors made TCR beta libraries by quantitative 5'-RACE with molecular barcodes. Each CDR3 protein is one row after TCRdb ran MiXCR on the 5' RACE reads. This sample has fewer than 750,000 distinct CDR3 sequences, with over 15% found just once. This receptor was identified in a male donor with ankylosing spondylitis. Sequenced input: blood, either unsorted or a sorted T cell fraction (not recorded which).

CDR3: CASSKCRRGLSYNEQFF. DNA for the CDR3: TGTGCCAGCAGCAAATGCAGGCGCGGGCTGAGCTACAATGAGCAGTTCTTC. J is TRBJ2-1 and V is TRBV21-1; the DNA was not used to check the table's D call, TRBD1. TRBV21-1 is a pseudogene. The CDR3 runs 17 residues.